This T cell receptor beta chain came from a study of OX40 agonist ivuxolimab in advanced cancers. The CDR3 contains 12 residues. Germline V gene lookup returns CDR1 SGHDN and CDR2 FVKESK. With 2 bases removed from V and 7 bases from J, the gap between germline ends came to 8 bases. This table comes from immunoSEQ multiplex PCR, and its TCRdb copy is limited to in-frame clones, with some not included. In the table there are over 70,000 clones, more than 75% of which are singletons. Sample: CD4+ or CD8+ T cells sorted from blood, taken in a trial of the OX40 agonist ivuxolimab. The origin of this receptor is an adult with an advanced solid tumor such as melanoma, head and neck, liver or kidney cancer. This chain connects TRBV14 to TRBJ1-1, with D unresolved. CDR3 amino acids: CASSQQAIEAFF. The CDR3 DNA sequence: TGTGCCAGCAGCCAACAGGCGATTGAAGCTTTCTTT. Together with reference TRBV14 and TRBJ1-1, the CDR3 gives the full variable domain: EAGVTQFPSHSVIEKGQTVTLRCDPISGHDNLYWYRRVMGKEIKFLLHFVKESKQDESGMPNNRFLAERTGGTYSTLKVQPAELEDSGVYFCASSQQAIEAFFGQGTRLTVV.